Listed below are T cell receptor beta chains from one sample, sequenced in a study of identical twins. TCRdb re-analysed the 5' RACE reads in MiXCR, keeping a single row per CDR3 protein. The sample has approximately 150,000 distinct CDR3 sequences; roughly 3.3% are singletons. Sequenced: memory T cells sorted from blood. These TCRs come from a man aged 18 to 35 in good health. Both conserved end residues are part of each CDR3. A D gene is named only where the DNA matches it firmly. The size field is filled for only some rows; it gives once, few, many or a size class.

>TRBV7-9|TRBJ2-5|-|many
CASGKRAGQETQYF
TGTGCCAGCGGGAAAAGGGCGGGCCAAGAGACCCAGTACTTC
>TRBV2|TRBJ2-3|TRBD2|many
CASRPMRTSGADTQYF
TGTGCCAGCAGACCGATGCGGACTAGCGGGGCAGATACGCAGTATTTT
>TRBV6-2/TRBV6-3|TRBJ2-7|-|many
CASSYGGSAYEQYF
TGTGCCAGCAGTTACGGCGGATCGGCCTACGAGCAGTACTTC
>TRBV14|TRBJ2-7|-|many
CASSQVRRGYEQYF
TGTGCCAGCAGCCAAGTTCGGCGGGGCTACGAGCAGTACTTC
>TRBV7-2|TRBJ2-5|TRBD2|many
CASSLRATSGSLETQYF
TGTGCCAGCAGCTTGCGGGCGACTAGCGGGAGTCTAGAGACCCAGTACTTC
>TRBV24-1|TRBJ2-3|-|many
CATSATDTQYF
TGTGCCACCAGTGCAACAGATACGCAGTATTTT
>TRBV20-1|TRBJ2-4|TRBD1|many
CSIQRPTGKNIQYF
TGCAGCATCCAGAGACCGACAGGGAAAAACATTCAGTACTTC
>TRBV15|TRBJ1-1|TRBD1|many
CATSRDQTGREAFF
TGTGCCACCAGCAGAGATCAGACAGGGCGGGAAGCTTTCTTT
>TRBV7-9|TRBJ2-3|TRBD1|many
CASRRVPRQGRTDTQYF
TGTGCCAGCAGACGAGTCCCGAGACAGGGGAGGACAGATACGCAGTATTTT
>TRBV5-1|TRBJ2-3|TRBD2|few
CASSLETSGPYNTQYF
TGCGCCAGCAGCTTGGAAACTAGCGGGCCGTATAATACGCAGTATTTT
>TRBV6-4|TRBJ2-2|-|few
CASSDGSVSETGELFF
TGTGCCAGCAGTGACGGAAGTGTAAGCGAAACCGGGGAGCTGTTTTTT
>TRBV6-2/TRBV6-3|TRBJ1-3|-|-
CASSIVQGGTGNTIYF
TGTGCCAGCAGCATCGTACAGGGAGGAACTGGAAACACCATATATTTT
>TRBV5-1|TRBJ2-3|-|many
CASSLTQTPGDTQYF
TGCGCCAGCAGCTTAACTCAAACTCCGGGAGATACGCAGTATTTT
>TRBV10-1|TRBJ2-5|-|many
CASSDRVWETQYF
TGCGCCAGCAGTGACAGGGTTTGGGAGACCCAGTACTTC
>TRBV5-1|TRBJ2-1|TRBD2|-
CASRETSGSNEQFF
TGCGCCAGTAGGGAGACTAGCGGATCGAATGAGCAGTTCTTC
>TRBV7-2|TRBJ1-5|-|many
CASSLVADNQPQHF
TGTGCCAGCAGCTTAGTAGCCGATAATCAGCCCCAGCATTTT
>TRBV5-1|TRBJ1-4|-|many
CASSLAGTEKLFF
TGCGCCAGCAGCTTGGCCGGGACTGAAAAACTGTTTTTT
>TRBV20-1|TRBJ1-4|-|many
CSARDGNNEKLFF
TGCAGTGCGAGGGACGGCAATAATGAAAAACTGTTTTTT
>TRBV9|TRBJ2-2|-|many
CASSVAGVGKLLAGELFF
TGTGCCAGCAGCGTAGCCGGCGTCGGGAAGCTTCTCGCCGGGGAGCTGTTTTTT
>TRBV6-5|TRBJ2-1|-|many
CASSYSAGIRSYNEQFF
TGTGCCAGCAGTTACTCTGCGGGAATAAGATCATACAATGAGCAGTTCTTC
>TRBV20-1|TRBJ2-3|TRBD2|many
CSAPRPAGGGRDTQYF
TGCAGTGCTCCAAGGCCGGCGGGAGGAGGTAGAGATACGCAGTATTTT
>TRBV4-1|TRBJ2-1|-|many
CASSQEDWTGNEQFF
TGCGCCAGCAGCCAAGAGGACTGGACGGGCAATGAGCAGTTCTTC
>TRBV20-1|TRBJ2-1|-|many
CSARYHSVGSYNEQFF
TGCAGTGCTAGATACCACTCGGTGGGCTCCTACAATGAGCAGTTCTTC
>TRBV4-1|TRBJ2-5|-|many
CASSQEYMGLLETQYF
TGCGCCAGCAGCCAAGAATACATGGGATTACTAGAGACCCAGTACTTC
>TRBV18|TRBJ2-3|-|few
CASSPPRSGSTDTQYF
TGTGCCAGCTCACCACCTCGGTCGGGAAGCACAGATACGCAGTATTTT
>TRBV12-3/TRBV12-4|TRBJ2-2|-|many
CASSHRNTGELFF
TGTGCCAGCAGCCATAGAAACACCGGGGAGCTGTTTTTT
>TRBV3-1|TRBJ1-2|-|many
CASSQGSAGGYTF
TGTGCCAGCAGCCAGGGGTCCGCTGGTGGCTACACCTTC
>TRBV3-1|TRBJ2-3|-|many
CASSQVGSDTQYF
TGTGCCAGCAGCCAAGTAGGATCAGATACGCAGTATTTT
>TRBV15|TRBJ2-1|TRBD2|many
CATSFPRGGYNEQFF
TGTGCCACCAGCTTTCCCCGGGGGGGGTACAATGAGCAGTTCTTC
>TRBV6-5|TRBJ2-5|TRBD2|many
CASSSGLAGGQETQYF
TGTGCCAGCAGTTCCGGACTAGCGGGAGGCCAAGAGACCCAGTACTTC
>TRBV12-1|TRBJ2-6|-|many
CASRNRDSGANVLTF
TGTGCCAGCAGAAACAGGGACTCTGGGGCCAACGTCCTGACTTTC
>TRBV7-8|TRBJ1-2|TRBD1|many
CASSQGQGVGYGYTF
TGTGCCAGCAGCCAAGGACAGGGGGTGGGCTATGGCTACACCTTC
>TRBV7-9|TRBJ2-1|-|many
CARGNEQFF
TGTGCCAGAGGCAATGAGCAGTTCTTC
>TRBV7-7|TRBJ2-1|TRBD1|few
CASSLAGQGFFNEQFF
TGTGCCAGCAGCTTAGCGGGACAGGGGTTTTTCAATGAGCAGTTCTTC
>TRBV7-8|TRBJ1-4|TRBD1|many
CASSFGQGYNEKLFF
TGTGCCAGCAGCTTCGGACAGGGTTATAATGAAAAACTGTTTTTT
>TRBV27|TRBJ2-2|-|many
CASNNEWRNTGELFF
TGTGCCAGCAATAACGAATGGAGAAACACCGGGGAGCTGTTTTTT
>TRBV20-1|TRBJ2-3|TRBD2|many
CSARAGTSGSTDTQYF
TGCAGTGCTAGAGCAGGGACTAGCGGTAGCACAGATACGCAGTATTTT
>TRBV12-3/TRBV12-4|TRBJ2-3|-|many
CASTLLVWGAGDTQYF
TGTGCCAGCACTCTCTTAGTCTGGGGGGCCGGAGATACGCAGTATTTT
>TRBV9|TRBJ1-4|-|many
CASSVGGQGLGGEKLFF
TGTGCCAGCAGCGTAGGCGGGCAGGGCCTGGGTGGTGAAAAACTGTTTTTT
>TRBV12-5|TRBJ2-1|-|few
CASGSLGGNEQFF
TGTGCTAGTGGCTCCCTAGGGGGAAATGAGCAGTTCTTC
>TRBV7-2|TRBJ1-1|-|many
CASSLVGQGAFF
TGTGCCAGCAGCTTAGTAGGCCAGGGGGCTTTCTTT
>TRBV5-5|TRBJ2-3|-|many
CASSRTDTQYF
TGTGCCAGCAGCCGCACAGATACGCAGTATTTT
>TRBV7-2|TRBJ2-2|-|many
CASSATRLGPGTGELFF
TGTGCCAGCAGCGCGACCCGACTGGGGCCGGGCACCGGGGAGCTGTTTTTT
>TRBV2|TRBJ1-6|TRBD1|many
CASSVAGGISPLHF
TGTGCCAGCTCAGTCGCAGGGGGTATTTCACCCCTCCACTTT
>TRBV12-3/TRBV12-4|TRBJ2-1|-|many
CASSFRGTSSYNEQFF
TGTGCCAGCAGCTTCAGGGGGACTAGCTCCTACAATGAGCAGTTCTTC
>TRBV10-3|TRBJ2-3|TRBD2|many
CAIRRGLDTDTQYF
TGTGCCATCAGGAGGGGACTAGACACAGATACGCAGTATTTT
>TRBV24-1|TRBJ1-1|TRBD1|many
CATSDSGRGQGRITEAFF
TGTGCCACCAGTGATTCGGGCAGAGGACAGGGGAGGATCACTGAAGCTTTCTTT
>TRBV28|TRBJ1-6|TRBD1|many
CASSLLPGQGNSPLHF
TGTGCCAGCAGTCTACTCCCCGGACAGGGGAATTCACCCCTCCACTTT